Each of the 15 T cell receptor beta chains below was sequenced from the same sample in a study of vaccination effects on CD4 cells after COVID-19 (dated by TCRdb to the early 2020s). These receptors' targets are unknown. After around 10 days of culture, CD4+ T cells were isolated with the EasySep CD4+ T cell isolation kit. Two doses of either the BNT162b2 or the mRNA-1273 mRNA SARS-CoV-2 vaccine were administered to participants. Libraries came from the immunoSEQ multiplex PCR assay. In its TCRdb copy, this immuneACCESS table keeps in-frame sequences only and misses some clones. Where compared with another copy, unresolved V genes explain less than half of these, and the others have no known cause. Counted in this sample were about 73,000 clones; roughly 73% of them appeared once. The top ten constitute roughly 2.3% of the sample. The sample consisted of CD4+ T cells from PBMCs cultured without peptide, taken after COVID-19 vaccination. Receptors originate from a human donor who received a COVID-19 vaccine.

In its sample, this clone was seen once. The chain recombines TRBV2 with TRBJ1-2; TRBD1 agrees at 7 bases. Germline V CDR1 and CDR2: SNHLY, FYNNEI. The CDR3 extends over 13 amino acids. After removal of 3 bases from V and 8 bases from J, the junction contained 6 bases not matched to a gene. The CDR3 loop reads CASSDLQGGGYTF. CDR3 DNA sequence: TGTGCCAGCAGTGACCTCCAGGGGGGGGGCTACACCTTC.

This clone is a singleton in its sample. The chain employs TRBV20-1 and TRBJ1-1, with D tentatively TRBD1 (5 bases). The CDR3 is 11 residues long. V was trimmed by 8 bases and J by 7 bases, leaving 14 bases between them. The V gene's germline CDR1 is DFQATT and CDR2 SNEGSKA (reference sequence). CDR3 DNA: TGCAGTTCCCTTCCCGACAGTGAAGCTTTCTTT. This gives the protein CSSLPDSEAFF.

This clone was observed a few times. Other nucleotide sequences in the sample specify the same CDR3. The chain couples TRBV5-1 to TRBJ2-7; D is ambiguous. Germline-derived CDR1 and CDR2 are SGHRS and YFSETQ. The CDR3 has 13 amino acids. The V end lost 0 bases, the J end lost 3 bases, and 7 bases lay between the germline ends. CDR3 amino acids: CASSLGGNYEQYV. CDR3 nucleotide sequence: TGCGCCAGCAGCTTGGGCGGCAACTACGAGCAGTACGTC.

This clone was counted a few times. The chain is built from TRBV7-2 and TRBJ2-7; 7 bases map to TRBD1. The CDR3 loop spans 15 amino acids. The J segment lost 3 bases and the V segment lost 0 bases, leaving 5 bases of the junction unmatched. CDR1 SGHTA and CDR2 FQGNSA come from the germline V gene. CDR3 residues: CASSLAGQGVYEQYV. In DNA, the CDR3 is TGTGCCAGCAGCTTAGCAGGTCAGGGGGTCTACGAGCAGTACGTC.

In this sample, this clone turned up a few times. The V call is TRBV28, the J call TRBJ2-2, with D perhaps TRBD2 (5 bases). The germline CDR1 and CDR2 sequences are MDHEN and SYDVKM. The CDR3 contains 13 residues. V lost 5 bases and J lost 6, with 10 bases in between. CDR3 bases: TGTGCCAGCAGTGCGGGCCCGGCCGGGGAGCTGTTTTTT. Its translation: CASSAGPAGELFF.

CDR3 DNA sequence: TGTGCCAGTAGCCCGGCCGGGACTGTGTGGACCGGGGAGCTGTTTTTT. Amino acids: CASSPAGTVWTGELFF. The V call is TRBV19, the J call TRBJ2-2; D is perhaps TRBD2 (6 bases). The CDR3 loop spans 16 amino acids. V was clipped by 6 bases and J by 5 bases, with 19 bases between them. Germline assignment: CDR1 LNHDA and CDR2 SQIVND (reference sequence).

The chain recombines TRBV4-2 with TRBJ2-3; the D gene could be TRBD1 or TRBD2 (5 bases each). The CDR3 sequence is 17 residues long. Germline V gene data show CDR1 as LGHNA and CDR2 as YNFKEQ. Trimming left V 4 bases short and J 0 bases short, with 17 bases between. CDR3 bases: TGTGCCAGCAGCCTCCGTACAGGAGGAGTAAGCACAGATACGCAGTATTTT. Translated: CASSLRTGGVSTDTQYF.

The table lists this clone with a few counts. The chain couples TRBV5-1 to TRBJ2-6, with 9 positions matching TRBD1. The CDR3 contains 18 residues. The trim removed 4 bases at V and 2 bases at J, leaving 10 bases unmatched. CDR1 is SGHRS and CDR2 is YFSETQ in the germline V gene. For the CDR3, the DNA is TGCGCCAGCAGCGCACCGGGACAGGGATACCCTGGGGCCAACGTCCTGACTTTC. Translating it yields CASSAPGQGYPGANVLTF.

V and J are TRBV6-6 and TRBJ1-2, with D unclear. The CDR3 sequence is 11 residues long. CDR1 is MNHNY, CDR2 SVGAGI, per germline (reference sequence). V lost 0 bases, J lost 4 bases, and 0 bases lay in between. The DNA of the CDR3 is TGTGCCAGCAGTTACTCCTATGGCTACACCTTC. Protein sequence: CASSYSYGYTF.

V and J are TRBV20-1 and TRBJ1-2; D gene ambiguous. CDR1 and CDR2 from the germline V gene are DFQATT and SNEGSKA (reference sequence). CDR3 size: 11 residues. V lost 4 bases, J lost 4 bases, and 7 bases lay in between. The CDR3 spells CSATTGYGYTF. In nucleotides, the CDR3 is TGCAGTGCTACGACGGGCTATGGCTACACCTTC.

The chain links TRBV7-9 to TRBJ2-7; 11 bases are shared with TRBD1. Germline loops: CDR1 SEHNR, CDR2 FQNEAQ (reference sequence). The CDR3 totals 16 residues. V trimming: 4 bases; J trimming: 4 bases; junction bases outside the gene matches: 9. The CDR3 DNA reads as TGTGCCAGCAGCTATTCAGGACAGGGGGCAAGATACGAGCAGTACGTC. This gives the protein CASSYSGQGARYEQYV.

J is TRBJ2-2 and V is TRBV7-9; D call uncertain. CDR3 length equals 15 residues. In germline, CDR1 is SEHNR, CDR2 FQNEAQ (reference sequence). V was clipped by 5 bases and J by 1 base, with 11 bases between them. CDR3 residues: CASSPTTLNTGELFF. The CDR3 DNA reads as TGTGCCAGCAGCCCTACAACGCTGAACACCGGGGAGCTGTTTTTT.

As concerns this clone: Lacking the conserved final phenylalanine or tryptophan, this CDR3 likely reflects a read error. It is unclear where the CDR3 begins or ends on the DNA, so no DNA is shown, and the CDR3 is as TCRdb lists it. CDR3 sequence reads: CASSQDPGTSPTAL. The V gene is TRBV3-1 (or the pseudogene TRBV3-2), the J gene TRBJ2-3; TRBD2 was called by the table and not checked on the DNA. Counting both end residues, the CDR3 totals 14 amino acids. CDR1 LGHDT and CDR2 YNNKEL come from the germline V gene (reference sequence).

The rearrangement uses TRBV2 and TRBJ2-3; D may be TRBD1 (6 bases). The CDR3 runs to 14 residues. With 4 bases removed from V and 6 bases from J, the gap between germline ends came to 14 bases. The germline V gene encodes CDR1 SNHLY and CDR2 FYNNEI. CDR3 in amino acids: CASSVYRDLDTQYF. The DNA of the CDR3 is TGTGCCAGCAGTGTTTACAGGGACCTGGATACGCAGTATTTT.

J is TRBJ1-4 and V is TRBV28; D remains ambiguous. Germline V gene sequence: CDR1 MDHEN, CDR2 SYDVKM. V was trimmed by 3 bases and J by 0 bases, leaving 8 bases between them. The CDR3 spans 15 residues. The CDR3 here is CASSFYPSTNEKLFF. CDR3 nucleotide sequence: TGTGCCAGCAGTTTTTACCCTTCAACTAATGAAAAACTGTTTTTT.